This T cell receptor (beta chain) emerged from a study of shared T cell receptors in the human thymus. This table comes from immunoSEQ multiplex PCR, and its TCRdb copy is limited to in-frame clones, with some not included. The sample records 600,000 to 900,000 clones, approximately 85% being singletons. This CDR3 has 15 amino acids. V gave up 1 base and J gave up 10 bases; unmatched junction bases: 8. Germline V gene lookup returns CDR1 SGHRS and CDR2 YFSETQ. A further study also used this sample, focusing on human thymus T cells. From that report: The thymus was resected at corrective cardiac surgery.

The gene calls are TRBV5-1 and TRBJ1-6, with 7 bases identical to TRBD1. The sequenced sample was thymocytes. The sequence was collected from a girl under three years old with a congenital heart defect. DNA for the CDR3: TGCGCCAGCAGCTTGTCTGACAGGGTAGGATCACCCCTCCACTTT. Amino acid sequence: CASSLSDRVGSPLHF.